These 11 T cell receptor beta chains share one sample of origin, sequenced in a study of T cell responses to AZD1222 COVID-19 vaccine. Profiling relied on immunoSEQ multiplex PCR, and the TCRdb table lists in-frame clones only, not all of them. This sample has 100,000 to 150,000 clones; around nine tenths occur once, and the top ten carry 4.5% to 6%. The sequenced sample was peripheral blood, obtained on day 0 of AZD1222 vaccination. The receptor set was obtained from an adult in good health.

This clone was recorded only once. The chain combines TRBV11-2 with TRBJ1-1, with D perhaps matching TRBD1 (5 bases). Germline CDR1 is SGHAT and CDR2 is FQNNGV. Trimming took off 6 bases at V and 6 bases at J, with 17 bases between the two ends. The CDR3 contains 14 residues. CDR3 nucleotide sequence: TGTGCCAGCAGAACAGGAGAAGGGCCGCCTGAAGCTTTCTTT. As protein: CASRTGEGPPEAFF.

The chain uses TRBV6-5 and TRBJ1-1; D ambiguous. Looked up from germline, CDR1 is MNHEY and CDR2 is SVGAGI. V was cut by 8 bases and J by 6 bases, with 7 bases left in between. This CDR3 is built from 10 residues. The CDR3 loop reads CASESAEAFF. CDR3 bases: TGTGCCAGCGAGTCCGCTGAAGCTTTCTTT.

The chain has TRBV12-5 and TRBJ2-2; no reliable D call. Trimming pared 2 bases from V and 7 bases from J, leaving 5 bases between. The germline CDR1 and CDR2 sequences are LGHNT and FRNRAP. This CDR3 spans 12 amino acids. The CDR3: CASGLISGELFF. CDR3 nucleotide sequence: TGTGCTAGTGGTTTGATTAGCGGGGAGCTGTTTTTT.

The V gene is TRBV7-9, the J gene TRBJ1-1; D might be TRBD1 (6 bases). Per the germline V gene, CDR1 is SEHNR and CDR2 is FQNEAQ (reference sequence). The CDR3 loop spans 15 amino acids. Trimming left V 1 base short and J 3 bases short, with 12 bases between. CDR3 in amino acids: CASSLVGGADTEAFF. CDR3 DNA: TGTGCCAGCAGCTTAGTGGGGGGCGCGGACACTGAAGCTTTCTTT. Full variable domain (missing parts from reference TRBV7-9 and TRBJ1-1): DTGVSQNPRHKITKRGQNVTFRCDPISEHNRLYWYRQTLGQGPEFLTYFQNEAQLEKSRLLSDRFSAERPKGSFSTLEIQRTEQGDSAMYLCASSLVGGADTEAFFGQGTRLTVV.

This chain joins TRBV5-1 and TRBJ2-7; the D gene is possibly TRBD1 (5 bases). From germline, CDR1 is SGHRS and CDR2 YFSETQ. V was pared by 4 bases and J by 6 bases, with 17 bases between. The CDR3 totals 14 residues. The CDR3 here is CASSPGGFQGEQYF. CDR3 bases: TGCGCCAGCAGCCCGGGTGGATTCCAGGGCGAGCAGTACTTC.

Here the CDR3 reads CASSFALAGIPFGNEQFF. Written as DNA, the CDR3 is TGCGCCAGCAGCTTTGCCCTAGCGGGAATCCCCTTTGGCAATGAGCAGTTCTTC. This chain uses TRBV5-1 with TRBJ2-1; 9 nucleotides agree with TRBD2. Germline V gene sequence: CDR1 SGHRS, CDR2 YFSETQ. The CDR3 totals 18 residues. The V gene end was trimmed by 2 bases and the J gene end by 6 bases; junction bases not matched to a gene: 15.

CDR3 amino acids: CSASLRDVQPQHF. CDR3 nucleotides: TGCAGTGCTAGTCTCCGGGACGTCCAGCCCCAGCATTTT. The rearrangement links TRBV20-1 to TRBJ1-5; possible D gene TRBD1, 5 bases. The V end was cut by 3 bases, the J end by 7 bases, with 13 bases between. There are 13 residues in the CDR3. CDR1 is DFQATT and CDR2 is SNEGSKA in the germline V gene (reference sequence).

This clone came up a few times. J is TRBJ2-1 and V is TRBV10-2, with 7 bases lining up with TRBD2. This CDR3 is built from 14 residues. V lost 7 bases to trimming and J lost 4 bases; unmatched junction nucleotides: 7. Germline V gene lookup returns CDR1 WSHSY and CDR2 SAAADI. The CDR3 nucleotides read TGCGCCAGCACTAGGGCTAGCGGATACAATGAGCAGTTCTTC. It codes for CASTRASGYNEQFF.

The chain couples TRBV19 to TRBJ1-2, with D maybe TRBD1 (6 bases). V gave up 7 bases and J gave up 4 bases, with 16 bases separating them. This CDR3 is 14 amino acids long. In germline, CDR1 is LNHDA, CDR2 SQIVND (reference sequence). The CDR3 spells CASTQRTAFYGYTF. The CDR3, as DNA: TGTGCCAGTACCCAAAGGACAGCCTTCTATGGCTACACCTTC.

V is TRBV2 and J is TRBJ1-1; 7 nucleotides line up with TRBD1. The length of the CDR3 is 15 residues. Trimming removed 5 bases from V and 2 bases from J; junction bases left unmatched: 8. Per germline, CDR1 SNHLY and CDR2 FYNNEI. The CDR3 coding sequence is TGTGCCAGCAGTATCCTACAGGGGCCAAACACTGAAGCTTTCTTT. The encoded protein is CASSILQGPNTEAFF.

The V gene is TRBV12-3 or TRBV12-4, the J gene TRBJ1-2, with D unclear. The CDR3 loop spans 13 amino acids. The V and J ends lost 7 bases and 2 bases respectively, with 11 bases between them. CDR3: CASNIWGNYGYTF. In DNA, the CDR3 is TGTGCCAGCAACATTTGGGGAAACTATGGCTACACCTTC.